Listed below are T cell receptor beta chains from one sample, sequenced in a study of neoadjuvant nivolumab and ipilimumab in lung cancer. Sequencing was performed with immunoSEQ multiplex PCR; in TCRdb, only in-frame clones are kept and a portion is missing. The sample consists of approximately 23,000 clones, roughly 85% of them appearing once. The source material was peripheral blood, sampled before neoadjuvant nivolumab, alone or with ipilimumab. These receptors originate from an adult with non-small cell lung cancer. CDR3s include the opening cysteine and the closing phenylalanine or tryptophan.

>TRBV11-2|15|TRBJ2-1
CASSLGAAAYNEQFF
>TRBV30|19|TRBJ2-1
CAWAAFLAGAPLSYNEQFF
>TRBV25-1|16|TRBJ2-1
CASSYAGFSLRNEQFF
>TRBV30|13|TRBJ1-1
CAWMKAMNTEAFF
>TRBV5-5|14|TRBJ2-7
CASSAGLATYEQYF
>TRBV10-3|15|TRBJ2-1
CAISGTSGLYNEQFF
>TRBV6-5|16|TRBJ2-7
CASSYSLSGGVNEQYF
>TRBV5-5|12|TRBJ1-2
CASSSQGDGYTF
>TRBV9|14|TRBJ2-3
CASSSRTSFYTQYF
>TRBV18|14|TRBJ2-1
CASSSGGSYNEQFF
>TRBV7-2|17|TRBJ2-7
CASSIFSGEVPPYEQYF
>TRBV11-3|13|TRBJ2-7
CASSSPVGSEEYF
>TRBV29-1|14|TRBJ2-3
CSVGGSGGTDTQYF
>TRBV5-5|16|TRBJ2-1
CASSLYPGQGANEQFF
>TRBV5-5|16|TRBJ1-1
CASSLTLLRGGTEAFF
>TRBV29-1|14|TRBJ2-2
CSVAQGWDTGELFF
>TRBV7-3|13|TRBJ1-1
CASSRDPGQEAFF
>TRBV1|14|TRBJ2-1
CTSSQDRLYNEQFF
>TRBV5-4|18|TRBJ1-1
CASSSGPGQGRSNTEAFF
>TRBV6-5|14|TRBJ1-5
CASSSGQGRRPQHF
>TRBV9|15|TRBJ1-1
CASSVDPGTNTEAFF
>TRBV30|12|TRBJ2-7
CAWSVYSYEQYF
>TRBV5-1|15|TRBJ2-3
CASSSDRGVRDTQYF
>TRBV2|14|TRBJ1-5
CASSVERGNQPQHF
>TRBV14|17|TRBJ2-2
CASSQVYSGSFSGELFF
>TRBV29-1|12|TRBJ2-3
CSVKQGTDTQYF
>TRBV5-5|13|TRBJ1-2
CASSLQGTGGYTF
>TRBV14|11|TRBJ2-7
CASSQASEQYF
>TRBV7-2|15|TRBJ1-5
CASSPGGAVNQPQHF
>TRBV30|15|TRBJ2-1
CAWSWGREGFNEQFF
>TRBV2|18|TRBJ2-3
CASSYNPLAGVSADTQYF
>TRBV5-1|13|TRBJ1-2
CASSEGSSYGYTF
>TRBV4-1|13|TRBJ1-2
CASSQGARYGYTF
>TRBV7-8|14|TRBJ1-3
CASSPGTGENTIYF
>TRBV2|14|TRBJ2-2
CASSETARTGELFF
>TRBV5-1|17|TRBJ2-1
CASSTGIGEAGGAEQFF
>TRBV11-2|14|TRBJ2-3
CASTSGISTDTQYF
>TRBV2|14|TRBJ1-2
CASRRENNQGGYTF
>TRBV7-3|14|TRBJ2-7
CASSSGRGNYEQYF
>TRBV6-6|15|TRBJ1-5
CASSDPGTGNQPQHF
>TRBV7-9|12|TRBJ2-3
CASSFSTDTQYF
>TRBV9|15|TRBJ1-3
CASSVGDSSGNTIYF
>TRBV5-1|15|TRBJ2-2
CASSPTALTGGELFF
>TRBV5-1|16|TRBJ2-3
CASSLVRGAQGDTQYF
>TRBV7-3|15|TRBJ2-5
CASSPNRGRQETQYF
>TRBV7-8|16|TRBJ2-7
CASSSSRTSGTYEQYF
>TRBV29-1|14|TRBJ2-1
CSALGRENSNEQFF
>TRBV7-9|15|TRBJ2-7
CASSPSLGSSYEQYF
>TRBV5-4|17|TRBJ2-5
CASSPSTSGRTGETQYF
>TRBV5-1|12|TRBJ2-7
CASSPGGYEQYF
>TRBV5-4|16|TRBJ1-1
CASSFAKFGVNTEAFF